These T cell receptor beta chains were read from a single sample in a study of CD8 T cells in ankylosing spondylitis. Using its own MiXCR run on the 5' RACE reads, TCRdb lists one record per CDR3 protein. The profile shows about 240,000 distinct CDR3 sequences, 7% to 10% of them singletons. Sequencing was performed on blood, either unsorted or a sorted T cell fraction (not recorded which). These receptors were obtained from a female donor with ankylosing spondylitis or in good health (not recorded which). The CDR3 runs from the conserved cysteine through the conserved F or W. The D gene is left open where the match is weak. A clone size is listed for some rows: how often the clone was seen (once, few, many), or a class if it is expanded.

>TRBV12-3/TRBV12-4|TRBJ2-1|NA|many|11
TGTGCCAGCAGTTATTACAATGAGCAGTTCTTC
CASSYYNEQFF
>TRBV6-1|TRBJ1-5|NA|many|14
TGTGCCAGCAGCCAGGGACGGAGCAATCAGCCCCAGCATTTT
CASSQGRSNQPQHF
>TRBV28|TRBJ2-2|NA|many|12
TGTGCCAGCGTCGGGGATACCGGGGAGCTGTTTTTT
CASVGDTGELFF
>TRBV3-1|TRBJ2-1|TRBD2|many|16
TGTGCCAGCAGCCCCGACCCCAGCGGGAGGGCCTATGAGCAGTTCTTC
CASSPDPSGRAYEQFF
>TRBV18|TRBJ2-1|NA|many|14
TGTGCCAGCTCACTACCTCCCGGGGGCAATGAGCAGTTCTTC
CASSLPPGGNEQFF
>TRBV12-3/TRBV12-4|TRBJ2-1|NA|many|14
TGTGCCAGCAGTTTTTTAGGCGGGACGAATGAGCAGTTCTTC
CASSFLGGTNEQFF
>TRBV4-3|TRBJ1-1|NA|many|13
TGCGCCAGCAGGGGGGGCACTGACACTGAAGCTTTCTTT
CASRGGTDTEAFF
>TRBV10-2|TRBJ2-7|TRBD1|many|16
TGCGCCAGCAGTGAGTCTCTTACAGGGGTGTCCTACGAGCAGTACTTC
CASSESLTGVSYEQYF
>TRBV4-3|TRBJ1-2|NA|many|14
TGCGCCAGCAGTTCCGGGACGGATGGCTATGGCTACACCTTC
CASSSGTDGYGYTF
>TRBV7-9|TRBJ2-5|NA|NA|14
TGTGCCAGCAGCTTACTAGCGACGGGAGAGACCCAGTACTTC
CASSLLATGETQYF
>TRBV2|TRBJ2-7|NA|many|12
TGTGCCAGCAAAGTCACCCATGACGAGCAGTACTTC
CASKVTHDEQYF
>TRBV29-1|TRBJ1-1|NA|NA|13
TGCAGCGCCGCAGGGCTGATGAACACTGAAGCTTTCTTT
CSAAGLMNTEAFF
>TRBV4-3|TRBJ2-1|NA|many|12
TGCGCCAGCAGCCAAGGCTGGAGGGCCCAATTCTTC
CASSQGWRAQFF
>TRBV20-1|TRBJ2-3|TRBD2|many|13
TGCAGTGCTAGCGGGAGGAGTGCAGATACGCAGTATTTT
CSASGRSADTQYF
>TRBV30|TRBJ2-7|NA|few|12
TGTGCCTGGAGTGTAATAGGTTACGAGCAGTACTTC
CAWSVIGYEQYF
>TRBV7-9|TRBJ2-5|NA|many|13
TGTGCCAGCAGCTTAGCGGGTCTGGAGACCCAGTACTTC
CASSLAGLETQYF
>TRBV6-2/TRBV6-3|TRBJ2-7|TRBD1|NA|16
TGTGCCAGCAGTACAACCGGACAGGGGGAAAGAAGCGAGCAGTACTTC
CASSTTGQGERSEQYF
>TRBV5-1|TRBJ2-1|TRBD2|many|16
TGCGCCAGCAGCTCCCGGGGAGCGGGAGGTAACAATGAGCAGTTCTTC
CASSSRGAGGNNEQFF
>TRBV5-1|TRBJ1-2|NA|many|13
TGCGCCAGCAGCTTGCAGCAGGGGTATGGCTACACCTTC
CASSLQQGYGYTF
>TRBV7-9|TRBJ1-1|NA|few|14
TGTGCCAGCACCCGGGGGGGAACGAGCACTGAAGCTTTCTTT
CASTRGGTSTEAFF
>TRBV5-1|TRBJ1-1|NA|many|14
TGCGCCAGCAGCTCGACTTCGGGGAACACTGAAGCTTTCTTT
CASSSTSGNTEAFF
>TRBV5-8|TRBJ1-5|TRBD1|many|17
TGTGCCAGCAGCCGCACCGAGTGGGCAGGGGGCGGTCAGCCCCAGCATTTT
CASSRTEWAGGGQPQHF
>TRBV7-9|TRBJ2-2|NA|many|14
TGTGCCAGCAGCTTTATTTTTGGCGCCGGGGAGCTGTTTTTT
CASSFIFGAGELFF
>TRBV12-3/TRBV12-4|TRBJ2-1|NA|many|15
TGTGCCAGCGGTCCGCAGGGCAGGGTTTACAATGAGCAGTTCTTC
CASGPQGRVYNEQFF
>TRBV5-1|TRBJ2-2|TRBD2|many|18
TGCGCCAGCAGCACTCGTAGCGGGAGGGCGGTGAACACCGGGGAGCTGTTTTTT
CASSTRSGRAVNTGELFF
>TRBV5-1|TRBJ1-5|NA|many|15
TGCGCCAGCAGCTTGGAGACAGGACGCAATCAGCCCCAGCATTTT
CASSLETGRNQPQHF
>TRBV7-2|TRBJ1-1|NA|many|15
TGTGCCAGCAGCTTAAATCTCGGGACGAACACTGAAGCTTTCTTT
CASSLNLGTNTEAFF
>TRBV10-1|TRBJ2-4|NA|few|14
TGCGCCAGCAGTCAGGGGACGGCCAAAAACATTCAGTACTTC
CASSQGTAKNIQYF
>TRBV7-9|TRBJ1-2|NA|few|15
TGTGCCAGCAGCTTGTCAAGGGGCTCTAACTATGGCTACACCTTC
CASSLSRGSNYGYTF
>TRBV27|TRBJ2-5|TRBD1|NA|13
TGTGCCAGCAGTGCCGGGACAGGGATGACCCAGTACTTC
CASSAGTGMTQYF
>TRBV4-3|TRBJ2-1|NA|many|14
TGCGCCAGCAGCCAGGAGGGCTTAGGGAATGAGCAGTTCTTC
CASSQEGLGNEQFF
>TRBV7-2|TRBJ2-7|NA|NA|13
TGTGCCAGCAGCTCCACCTTCCCCTACGAGCAGTACTTC
CASSSTFPYEQYF
>TRBV7-2|TRBJ2-1|NA|few|13
TGTGCCAGCCGGCTAGCCGCCAACAATGAGCAGTTCTTC
CASRLAANNEQFF
>TRBV4-3|TRBJ1-1|NA|few|11
TGCGCCAGCCGCGGAGACACTGAAGCTTTCTTT
CASRGDTEAFF
>TRBV6-2/TRBV6-3|TRBJ2-7|TRBD1|many|14
TGTGCCAGCACCTTCGGAACAGGGGACTACGAGCAGTACTTC
CASTFGTGDYEQYF
>TRBV12-3/TRBV12-4|TRBJ1-1|TRBD1|many|15
TGTGCCAGCAGGGGGGGACCGGGACAGGTTGATGAAGCTTTCTTT
CASRGGPGQVDEAFF
>TRBV5-1|TRBJ2-1|TRBD1|many|14
TGCGCCAGCAGCGGACAGGGGGCGGGAAATGAGCAGTTCTTC
CASSGQGAGNEQFF
>TRBV29-1|TRBJ1-5|NA|few|13
TGCAGCGCCTGGACAGCGCCTTCGGAGCCCCAGCATTTT
CSAWTAPSEPQHF
>TRBV25-1|TRBJ2-1|TRBD2|many|18
TGTGCCAGCAGTGATATGACTTCGACTAGCGGGAGGTTAAATGAGCAGTTCTTC
CASSDMTSTSGRLNEQFF
>TRBV20-1|TRBJ1-6|NA|many|15
TGCAGTGCTAGTTCCAGCGGAGCCCCTAATTCACCCCTCCACTTT
CSASSSGAPNSPLHF
>TRBV6-5|TRBJ1-1|NA|many|15
TGTGCCAGCAGCATACAGGGCTCCATGAACACTGAAGCTTTCTTT
CASSIQGSMNTEAFF
>TRBV4-3|TRBJ2-1|NA|many|19
TGCGCCAGCAGCCAAGTGGCTGGGGCGGGCCGGATCTCCTACAATGAGCAGTTCTTC
CASSQVAGAGRISYNEQFF
>TRBV5-6|TRBJ1-5|NA|many|15
TGTGCCAGCAGCTTTTGGGAATATAGCAATCAGCCCCAGCATTTT
CASSFWEYSNQPQHF
>TRBV24-1|TRBJ2-1|TRBD2|many|13
TGTGCCACCAGTGATCCGGGGGGGAATGAGCAGTTCTTC
CATSDPGGNEQFF
>TRBV28|TRBJ2-3|TRBD2|many|13
TGTGCCAGCAGGGGGCGGGAGACAGATACGCAGTATTTT
CASRGRETDTQYF
>TRBV5-1|TRBJ2-2|NA|many|16
TGCGCCAGCAGCTTGCAGGGTTTAGCGAACACCGGGGAGCTGTTTTTT
CASSLQGLANTGELFF
>TRBV27|TRBJ2-3|NA|many|14
TGTGCCAGCAGCCGTGCAGAAAGCACAGATACGCAGTATTTT
CASSRAESTDTQYF
>TRBV15|TRBJ2-2|NA|many|15
TGTGCCACCAGCAGCGCAGGGGTGAAAGCCGGGGAGCTGTTTTTT
CATSSAGVKAGELFF
>TRBV20-1|TRBJ1-6|NA|many|15
TGCAGTGCCCCCCGGGGGAGCTCCTATAATTCACCCCTCCACTTT
CSAPRGSSYNSPLHF
>TRBV5-5|TRBJ2-1|NA|many|15
TGTGCCAGCAGCCCCGCCCTATCAAGCTACAATGAGCAGTTCTTC
CASSPALSSYNEQFF
>TRBV10-2|TRBJ1-5|NA|many|12
TGCGCCAGCAGGGACGAGAATCAGCCCCAGCATTTT
CASRDENQPQHF